The entry that follows covers one T cell receptor beta chain sequence. Its antigen is not known. Trimming took 0 bases from V and 7 from J, leaving 12 bases between them. From germline, CDR1 is SEHNR and CDR2 FQNEAQ (reference sequence). The CDR3 extends over 15 amino acids. This cohort consisted of healthy bone marrow donors. This sample is part of a study of cytomegalovirus exposure and HLA in healthy donors. This PCR relied on a set of 60 Vbeta primers and 13 Jbeta primers. Data came from immunoSEQ multiplex PCR; TCRdb stores just in-frame clones and leaves some out. The data contain about 210,000 clones, approximately 85% of them seen just once; the ten biggest clones take up 0.2% to 0.3%. Whole-study results and caveats: In a later analysis, a missense DCLRE1C variant was linked to TCR beta V- and J-gene trimming. Some TCR beta chains (more than 150 of them) were listed as cytomegalovirus-associated. Reports credit the classifier with highly specific, highly sensitive diagnosis of cytomegalovirus status.

The specimen sequenced was PBMCs. This rearrangement joins TRBV7-9 to TRBJ1-4, with a possible D match to TRBD1 (6 bases). The sequence was collected from a girl aged 2 to 10 in good health and CMV-seronegative. The CDR3 loop reads CASSLAQGWSEKLFF. As DNA, the CDR3 is TGTGCCAGCAGCTTAGCGCAGGGGTGGAGTGAAAAACTGTTTTTT.